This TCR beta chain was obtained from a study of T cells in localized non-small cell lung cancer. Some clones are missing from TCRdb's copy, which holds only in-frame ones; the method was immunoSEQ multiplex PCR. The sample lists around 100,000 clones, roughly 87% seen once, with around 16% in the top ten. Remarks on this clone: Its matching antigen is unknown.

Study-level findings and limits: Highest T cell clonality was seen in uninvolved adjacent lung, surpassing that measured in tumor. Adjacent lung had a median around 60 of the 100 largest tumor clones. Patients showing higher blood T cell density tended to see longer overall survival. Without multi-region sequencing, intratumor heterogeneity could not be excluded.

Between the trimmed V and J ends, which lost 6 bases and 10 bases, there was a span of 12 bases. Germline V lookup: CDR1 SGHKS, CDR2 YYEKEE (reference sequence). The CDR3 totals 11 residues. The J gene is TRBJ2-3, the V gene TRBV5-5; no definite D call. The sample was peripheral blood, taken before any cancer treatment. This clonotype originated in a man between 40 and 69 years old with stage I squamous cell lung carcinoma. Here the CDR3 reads CASTLKGSQYF. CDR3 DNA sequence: TGTGCCAGCACCCTTAAGGGCTCGCAGTATTTT.